These 10 T cell receptor beta chains share one sample of origin, sequenced in a study of blood T cell repertoires in COVID-19. Clones were read by immunoSEQ multiplex PCR, and TCRdb kept only the in-frame ones, dropping some. This sample yields 200,000 to 300,000 clones, of which more than 75% are seen a single time; 3% to 4% belongs to the top ten. Sequenced input: PBMCs or T cells enriched from blood (not recorded which). Receptors originate from a woman aged 40 to 50 with acute COVID-19.

This clone was seen only a few times. The chain couples TRBV27 to TRBJ2-5, with a weak D call TRBD1 (6 bases). The CDR3 spans 13 residues. Between the trimmed V and J ends, which lost 6 bases and 13 bases, there was a span of 21 bases. Germline loops: CDR1 MNHEY, CDR2 SMNVEV (reference sequence). CDR3: CASRGPGRGHWYF. CDR3 nucleotides: TGTGCCAGCAGGGGACCGGGACGGGGACATTGGTACTTC.

The CDR3, as DNA: TGTGCCAGTAGTCCCTGGACTAGCGTTTACAATGAGCAGTTCTTC. It is translated as CASSPWTSVYNEQFF. The rearrangement joins TRBV19 to TRBJ2-1; TRBD2 aligns across 9 bases. The CDR3 sequence is 15 residues long. The V segment lost 5 bases and the J segment 4 bases; nucleotides outside the gene matches: 6. Per the germline V gene, CDR1 is LNHDA and CDR2 is SQIVND (reference sequence).

The V and J genes are TRBV7-9 and TRBJ1-1; a weak D match, TRBD1 (6 bases). V dropped 2 bases and J dropped 5 bases, with 15 bases sitting between them. CDR1 and CDR2 (germline): SEHNR, FQNEAQ (reference sequence). This CDR3 has 15 residues. The CDR3 sequence: CASSLYPGAGTEAFF. The CDR3 DNA follows: TGTGCCAGCAGCTTATACCCAGGGGCCGGTACTGAAGCTTTCTTT.

The chain has TRBV19 and TRBJ2-1, with TRBD2 matching 7 bases. The CDR3 is 16 residues long. Germline V lookup: CDR1 LNHDA, CDR2 SQIVND (reference sequence). V gave up 3 bases and J gave up 0 bases; unmatched junction bases: 5. CDR3 loop: CASSIQAGSSYNEQFF. The CDR3 nucleotides read TGTGCCAGTAGTATCCAAGCGGGAAGCTCCTACAATGAGCAGTTCTTC.

The chain has TRBV6-5 and TRBJ2-3; 8 bases map to TRBD1. The germline gives CDR1 MNHEY, CDR2 SVGAGI. This CDR3 comprises 14 residues. J lost 2 bases, V lost 6 bases, and 4 bases had no gene match. The CDR3: CASSRDRLTDTQYF. CDR3 bases: TGTGCCAGCAGCAGGGACAGGCTCACAGATACGCAGTATTTT.

Comment on this clone: Other nucleotide sequences from this sample produce the same CDR3. V is TRBV5-6 and J is TRBJ2-2; 14 bases align to TRBD2. Germline CDR1 is SGHDT and CDR2 is YYEEEE. This CDR3 is 17 amino acids long. Germline trimming cut 4 bases from V and 3 bases from J; bases unmatched to any gene: 5. CDR3 sequence reads: CASSMTSGRADTGELFF. The CDR3 DNA reads TGTGCCAGCAGCATGACTAGCGGGAGGGCCGACACCGGGGAGCTGTTTTTT.

The chain uses TRBV3-1 (or the pseudogene TRBV3-2) and TRBJ2-3; possible D gene TRBD2, 6 bases. V lost 2 bases and J lost 2, with 11 bases in between. This CDR3 spans 15 amino acids. The V gene's germline CDR1 is LGHDT and CDR2 YNNKEL (reference sequence). CDR3 bases: TGTGCCAGCAGCCAAAGGCGCGGGGCCACAGATACGCAGTATTTT. Amino acid sequence: CASSQRRGATDTQYF.

In regard to this clone: Other DNA sequences in this specimen translate into the identical CDR3. This chain links TRBV19 with TRBJ1-3; the match to TRBD1 covers 7 bases. CDR1 is LNHDA and CDR2 is SQIVND in the germline V gene (reference sequence). This CDR3 is 15 amino acids long. The ends lost 4 bases at V and 2 bases at J; junction bases unmatched: 5. CDR3 nucleotide sequence: TGTGCCAGTAGTACCCCTACAGGGGCTGGAAACACCATATATTTT. This encodes CASSTPTGAGNTIYF.

V usage is TRBV4-1 and J usage is TRBJ2-1; the match to TRBD1 covers 8 bases. With V trimmed by 3 bases and J by 4 bases, 8 bases remained unmatched. This CDR3 has 16 amino acids. In germline, CDR1 is MGHRA, CDR2 YSYEKL. The CDR3 nucleotides are TGCGCCAGCAGCCAGAAAGACGACAGGGGATACAATGAGCAGTTCTTC. Protein: CASSQKDDRGYNEQFF.

The rearrangement links TRBV5-4 to TRBJ2-3, with 8 positions matching TRBD2. The CDR3 contains 15 residues. Germline assignment: CDR1 SGHNT and CDR2 YYREEE (reference sequence). Trimming at V came to 2 bases and at J to 3 bases, leaving 5 bases not matched to a gene. The CDR3: CASSFFSGTTDTQYF. CDR3 sequence (DNA): TGTGCCAGCAGCTTTTTTAGCGGGACAACAGATACGCAGTATTTT.